The 22 T cell receptor beta chains below all came from one sample that was sequenced in a study of blood T cells in healthy people across ages. Sample-barcoded 5' priming and a J-beta primer mix drove a second PCR of roughly 6 to 12 cycles. TCRdb used MiXCR to reprocess the 5' RACE reads, holding one entry per CDR3 protein. The data contain fewer than 800,000 distinct CDR3 sequences, roughly 20% of them seen just once; the ten biggest clones take up 3% to 4.5%. Sequencing was carried out using blood. Receptors originate from an older man in good health.

The genes are TRBV20-1 and TRBJ2-3; TRBD2 is a possible D gene (5 bases). This CDR3 contains 16 residues. Germline-derived CDR1 and CDR2 are DFQATT and SNEGSKA (reference sequence). V was cut by 0 bases and J by 2 bases, with 15 bases left in between. In DNA form, the CDR3 reads TGCAGTGCTAGAGATCGGACTCGGGGTCTCACAGATACGCAGTATTTT. It yields the protein CSARDRTRGLTDTQYF.

V is TRBV7-8 and J is TRBJ1-2; maybe TRBD1 (5 bases). The V gene lost 4 bases and the J gene lost 6 bases, with 15 bases spanning the gap. Germline loops: CDR1 SGHVS, CDR2 FQNEAQ. CDR3 length equals 14 residues. The CDR3 loop is CASSSLEGLDGYTF. CDR3 nucleotides: TGTGCCAGCAGCTCCTTGGAGGGGCTGGATGGCTACACCTTC.

The table lists this clonotype with a few counts. The genes are TRBV15 and TRBJ1-4, with 7 bases matching TRBD1. There are 16 residues in the CDR3. V lost 0 bases to trimming and J lost 3 bases; unmatched junction nucleotides: 4. Germline V gene lookup returns CDR1 LNHNV and CDR2 YYDKDF (reference sequence). DNA of the CDR3: TGTGCCACCAGCAGAGATGCGGGACAGTCTAATGAAAAACTGTTTTTT. Translating gives CATSRDAGQSNEKLFF.

The chain uses TRBV20-1 and TRBJ2-4; 13 bases are a match to TRBD2. The V gene's germline CDR1 is DFQATT and CDR2 SNEGSKA (reference sequence). The CDR3 has 16 residues. Losses at the gene ends were 6 bases for V and 0 bases for J; bases not matched to a gene: 5. The CDR3 here is CSAPGLAGLAKNIQYF. The CDR3 DNA is TGCAGTGCCCCGGGACTAGCGGGACTAGCCAAAAACATTCAGTACTTC.

This clonotype was observed at least ten times. CDR3 residues: CASTGGGSYNEQFF. In nucleotides, the CDR3 is TGTGCCAGCACCGGGGGGGGCTCCTACAATGAGCAGTTCTTC. The chain combines TRBV12-3 or TRBV12-4 with TRBJ2-1; 8 positions match TRBD2. The CDR3 loop spans 14 amino acids. V gave up 7 bases and J gave up 0 bases; unmatched junction bases: 2.

This clonotype was seen a few times. The rearrangement links TRBV5-6 to TRBJ2-3; a weak D match, TRBD1 (5 bases). Deletions cut 5 bases from V and 6 bases from J, with 16 bases between. The CDR3 consists of 14 residues. The V gene's germline CDR1 is SGHDT and CDR2 YYEEEE. The CDR3 DNA follows: TGTGCCAGCAGAGGCGAAGGGGCTGGGGATACGCAGTATTTT. The encoded protein is CASRGEGAGDTQYF.

This clonotype was picked up a small number of times. This sequence joins TRBV5-1 and TRBJ2-2, with D possibly being TRBD1 or TRBD2 (5 bases each). V lost 0 bases, J lost 1 base, and 13 bases lay in between. The CDR3 loop spans 17 amino acids. CDR1 SGHRS and CDR2 YFSETQ come from the germline V gene. The CDR3 DNA sequence: TGCGCCAGCAGCTTGGGACCTAGCACAGGGAACACCGGGGAGCTGTTTTTT. It codes for CASSLGPSTGNTGELFF.

The rearrangement uses TRBV10-3 and TRBJ2-5, with TRBD1 as a possible D gene (6 bases). The DNA end is a closer match to TRBJ2-7, so the J assignment may be wrong. Germline CDR1 and CDR2: ENHRY and SYGVKD. The CDR3 is 13 amino acids. The CDR3 region is CAIRDSSSYEQYF. The DNA for the CDR3 is TGTGCCATCAGGGACAGCAGCTCCTACGAGCAGTACTTC.

This clonotype has a count of ten or more. The rearrangement links TRBV5-1 to TRBJ2-5; D is perhaps TRBD1 (7 bases). CDR3 size: 13 residues. The ends were cut back, 4 bases at V and 4 bases at J, with 11 bases in the middle. In germline, CDR1 is SGHRS, CDR2 YFSETQ. As DNA, the CDR3 is TGCGCCAGCAGCACTCAGGGGGGAGAGACCCAGTACTTC. This codes for CASSTQGGETQYF.

This clonotype was detected a few times. The chain carries TRBV20-1 and TRBJ2-7; 11 nucleotides match TRBD2. This CDR3 contains 16 residues. Unmatched junction bases numbered 6, after V lost 0 bases and J lost 2 bases. From germline, CDR1 is DFQATT and CDR2 SNEGSKA (reference sequence). In DNA form, the CDR3 reads TGCAGTGCTAGAGATTCTAGCGGGAGGCTGGCCTACGAGCAGTACTTC. The encoded protein is CSARDSSGRLAYEQYF.

J is TRBJ2-3 and V is TRBV2, with TRBD1 identical over 9 bases. CDR1 and CDR2 (germline): SNHLY, FYNNEI. The CDR3 runs to 13 residues. Trimming removed 9 bases from V and 14 bases from J; junction bases left unmatched: 15. CDR3 region: CARGQGSTDTRYF. CDR3 DNA sequence: TGTGCCAGGGGACAGGGCTCAACAGATACACGGTATTTT.

In the case of this clonotype: This may come from a read error, since a much larger clone is one base off. This sequence joins TRBV5-4 and TRBJ2-1; no clear D. This CDR3 is 12 amino acids long. Germline lookup yields CDR1 SGHNT and CDR2 YYREEE (reference sequence). V dropped 3 bases and J dropped 2 bases, with 3 bases sitting between them. CDR3 DNA sequence: TGTGCCAGCAGCTGGACCTACAATGAGCAGTTCTTC. It translates to CASSWTYNEQFF.

The chain is built from TRBV4-1 and TRBJ2-7; tentative D call: TRBD1 (6 bases). The J call may be in error: the DNA end matches TRBJ2-5 better. CDR1 and CDR2 from the germline V gene are MGHRA and YSYEKL. There are 16 residues in the CDR3. Here the CDR3 DNA reads TGCGCCAGCAGCCAAGATATAGGGGGTCTACAAGAGACCCAGTACTTC. It codes for CASSQDIGGLQETQYF.

V and J are TRBV6-1 and TRBJ2-5, with D possibly being TRBD2 (5 bases). CDR1 and CDR2 (germline): MNHNS, SASEGT. Trimming stripped 1 base from V and 2 bases from J, with 11 bases between. The CDR3 is 15 amino acids. DNA of the CDR3: TGTGCCAGCAGTGAAGTCGATTGGAGGCAAGAGACCCAGTACTTC. As protein: CASSEVDWRQETQYF.

This clonotype was picked up a small number of times. The rearrangement joins TRBV14 to TRBJ2-7; D may be TRBD2 (5 bases). Trimming removed 5 bases from V and 4 bases from J, with 21 bases in between. The length of the CDR3 is 16 residues. CDR1 is SGHDN, CDR2 FVKESK, per germline. The CDR3 coding sequence is TGTGCCAGCAGCTCCTTGGGGAGCGGAGTGATTTACGAGCAGTACTTC. It encodes CASSSLGSGVIYEQYF.

This clonotype has at least ten counts. The CDR3 DNA reads as TGTGCCAGCAGACCCAGGACTAGCGGGAAAGAGACCCAGTACTTC. This codes for CASRPRTSGKETQYF. The chain joins TRBV2 to TRBJ2-5, with 12 bases that match TRBD2. CDR3 size: 15 residues. J lost 3 bases, V lost 6 bases, and 5 bases had no gene match. Germline CDR1 is SNHLY and CDR2 is FYNNEI.

The DNA of the CDR3 is TGTGCCAGCAGAGTTCAGGGTAGCCAAGAGACCCAGTACTTC. As protein: CASRVQGSQETQYF. This chain joins TRBV3-1 and TRBJ2-5, with TRBD1 as a possible D gene (5 bases). CDR1 and CDR2 from the germline V gene are LGHDT and YNNKEL (reference sequence). This CDR3 has 14 residues. Trimming removed 6 bases from V and 1 base from J, with 12 bases in between.

The chain carries TRBV12-3 or TRBV12-4 and TRBJ1-1; D perhaps matches TRBD1 (6 bases). The CDR3 has 12 residues. V was pared by 5 bases and J by 12 bases, with 16 bases between. DNA for the CDR3: TGTGCCAGCAGTGATCCGGGACAAGGGACTTTCTTT. This translates into CASSDPGQGTFF.

There are many counts of this clonotype. At one of its ends the junction is not consistent with the germline gene, which may arise from a read error. V and J are TRBV29-1 and TRBJ1-1, with D perhaps TRBD1 (6 bases). CDR1 is SQVTM and CDR2 is ANQGSEA in the germline V gene. The CDR3 totals 13 residues. This CDR3 is CSVEGQRTTEAFF. The CDR3 DNA is TGCAGCGTGGAAGGACAGAGAACCACTGAAGCTTTCTTT.

The sample holds a few counts of this clonotype. The genes are TRBV5-1 and TRBJ2-6, with D possibly TRBD1 on 5 matching bases. V shed 2 bases and J shed 0 bases, with 9 bases lying between them. CDR1 and CDR2 (germline): SGHRS, YFSETQ. This CDR3 has 16 amino acids. The chain's CDR3 is CASSFRTSSGANVLTF. CDR3 coding DNA: TGCGCCAGCAGCTTTCGGACATCCTCTGGGGCCAACGTCCTGACTTTC.

This clonotype occurred once. The rearrangement uses TRBV29-1 and TRBJ2-5; TRBD2 matches at 13 bases. Gene TRBJ2-1 matches the end of the DNA better, so the J call may be wrong. The length of the CDR3 is 13 residues. Germline V gives CDR1 SQVTM, CDR2 ANQGSEA. CDR3 in DNA: TGCAGCGCCAGGACTAGCGGGGGAAATGAGCAGTTCTTC. The encoded protein is CSARTSGGNEQFF.

The CDR3 coding sequence is TGTGCCAGCTCACCGGGACAGACTCCCTACGAGCAGTACTTC. It yields the protein CASSPGQTPYEQYF. J is TRBJ2-7 and V is TRBV18; 7 bases agree with TRBD1. Trimming cost V 3 bases and J 2 bases; bases outside gene matches: 4. Germline assignment: CDR1 KGHSH and CDR2 LQKENI. This CDR3 has 14 residues.